The 18 T cell receptor beta chains given below trace back to one sample, sequenced in a study of CD8 T cells in ankylosing spondylitis. General study results and limits: Seemingly characteristic of ankylosing spondylitis blood was a TCR beta motif consisting of fewer than 10 highly homologous variants.

TCRdb analysed the 5' RACE reads with MiXCR anew, one entry per CDR3 protein. The sample lists hundreds of thousands of distinct CDR3 sequences, roughly 27% seen once, with about 1% in the top ten. For these receptors, no antigen is known. The specimen was blood, either unsorted or a sorted T cell fraction (not recorded which). Receptor source: a male donor with ankylosing spondylitis.

The J gene is TRBJ1-1, the V gene TRBV5-1; D may be TRBD1 (5 bases). The length of the CDR3 is 15 residues. Trimming shortened V by 2 bases and J by 0 bases, and 11 bases separated the two germline ends. Germline assignment: CDR1 SGHRS and CDR2 YFSETQ. The CDR3 coding sequence is TGCGCCAGCAGCTTCAGGGTGACCATGAACACTGAAGCTTTCTTT. Protein product: CASSFRVTMNTEAFF. The full variable domain, rest sourced from reference TRBV5-1 and TRBJ1-1, is KAGVTQTPRYLIKTRGQQVTLSCSPISGHRSVSWYQQTPGQGLQFLFEYFSETQRNKGNFPGRFSGRQFSNSRSEMNVSTLELGDSALYLCASSFRVTMNTEAFFGQGTRLTVV.

This clonotype has ten or more counts. The chain has TRBV27 and TRBJ1-5, with TRBD1 as a possible D gene (5 bases). With 0 bases removed from V and 5 bases from J, the gap between germline ends came to 11 bases. The CDR3 has 15 amino acids. In germline, CDR1 is MNHEY, CDR2 SMNVEV (reference sequence). The CDR3 sequence: CASSLSWDGYQPQHF. CDR3 coding DNA: TGTGCCAGCAGTTTATCCTGGGACGGCTATCAGCCCCAGCATTTT.

This clonotype was counted only a few times. This chain links TRBV7-2 with TRBJ2-1; 7 nucleotides agree with TRBD2. J gave up 4 bases and V 5 bases, and 5 bases lay outside the gene matches. Per germline, CDR1 SGHTA and CDR2 FQGNSA. The CDR3 covers 14 residues. CDR3 bases: TGTGCCAGCAGCCGAGGGACTACATACAATGAGCAGTTCTTC. Protein sequence: CASSRGTTYNEQFF. The full variable domain, in which reference TRBV7-2 and TRBJ2-1 provide the parts outside the CDR3, is GAGVSQSPSNKVTEKGKDVELRCDPISGHTALYWYRQSLGQGLEFLIYFQGNSAPDKSGLPSDRFSAERTGGSVSTLTIQRTQQEDSAVYLCASSRGTTYNEQFFGPGTRLTVL.

Worth noting for this clonotype: A read error may produce the germline difference seen at one junction end. This chain links TRBV12-3 or TRBV12-4 with TRBJ1-5, with TRBD1 as a possible D gene (6 bases). The CDR3 has 18 residues. The CDR3 protein is CACSSFDGRGQIGQPQHF. The CDR3 DNA follows: TGTGCCTGCAGTTCTTTCGACGGCAGAGGACAGATTGGACAGCCCCAGCATTTT.

This clonotype was recorded a few times. J is TRBJ2-5 and V is TRBV2; the match to TRBD2 covers 7 bases. The V gene end was trimmed by 8 bases and the J gene end by 2 bases; junction bases not matched to a gene: 8. The CDR3 consists of 14 residues. Germline loops: CDR1 SNHLY, CDR2 FYNNEI. The CDR3 DNA is TGTGCCAGCGGCCCCGGGACTACACAAGAGACCCAGTACTTC. Its translation is CASGPGTTQETQYF.

The chain uses TRBV29-1 and TRBJ2-1; D is possibly TRBD1 (5 bases). CDR3 size: 12 residues. The V end was cut by 7 bases, the J end by 4 bases, with 11 bases between. CDR1 is SQVTM and CDR2 is ANQGSEA in the germline V gene. CDR3 in amino acids: CSADDSYNEQFF. Here the CDR3 DNA reads TGCAGCGCTGACGACAGTTACAATGAGCAGTTCTTC.

In its sample, this clonotype was seen a few times. The V gene is TRBV9, the J gene TRBJ2-2; D is possibly TRBD1 (6 bases). Germline lookup yields CDR1 SGDLS and CDR2 YYNGEE. V lost 2 bases and J lost 9, with 20 bases in between. The CDR3 is 16 residues long. CDR3 in amino acids: CASSVDLSYRAWELFF. CDR3 nucleotides: TGTGCCAGCAGCGTCGACTTGAGTTACAGGGCCTGGGAGCTGTTTTTT.

The chain carries TRBV5-1 and TRBJ2-5, with TRBD1 matching over 9 bases. J was trimmed by 6 bases and V by 0 bases; bases with no gene match: 9. The CDR3 runs to 16 residues. Germline assignment: CDR1 SGHRS and CDR2 YFSETQ. The CDR3 is CASSLGGTGSWQTQYF. The CDR3 region has the DNA TGCGCCAGCAGCTTGGGGGGGACAGGGTCTTGGCAGACCCAGTACTTC.

This clonotype was seen a handful of times. The chain uses TRBV24-1 and TRBJ2-3; D is possibly TRBD1 (6 bases). Germline V gives CDR1 KGHDR, CDR2 SFDVKD. This CDR3 region has 15 residues. Trimming stripped 3 bases from V and 6 bases from J, with 15 bases between. This CDR3 is CATSDRSRGEDTQYF. In DNA form, the CDR3 reads TGTGCCACCAGTGATAGGTCCAGGGGAGAGGATACGCAGTATTTT.

The V gene is TRBV3-1, the J gene TRBJ1-1; 8 nucleotides agree with TRBD1. After removal of 4 bases from V and 5 bases from J, the junction contained 6 bases not matched to a gene. Germline V gene sequence: CDR1 LGHDT, CDR2 YNNKEL (reference sequence). The length of the CDR3 is 14 residues. CDR3 residues: CASSPQGARTEAFF. CDR3 DNA: TGTGCCAGCAGCCCCCAGGGGGCAAGGACTGAAGCTTTCTTT.

CDR3 sequence reads: CASSTLGDEQFF. The CDR3 DNA reads as TGTGCCAGCAGCACACTGGGGGATGAGCAGTTCTTC. The rearrangement links TRBV3-1 to TRBJ2-1, with D possibly called TRBD1 or TRBD2 (5 bases each). Germline V gene sequence: CDR1 LGHDT, CDR2 YNNKEL (reference sequence). This CDR3 has 12 amino acids. V dropped 5 bases and J dropped 8 bases, with 10 bases sitting between them.

This clonotype appeared a few times. The chain is built from TRBV15 and TRBJ2-2; D is unclear. V gave up 7 bases and J gave up 5 bases, with 29 bases separating them. The CDR3 has 19 amino acids. Germline V CDR1 and CDR2: LNHNV, YYDKDF (reference sequence). The CDR3, as DNA: TGTGCCACCACCACTCCCCCCCGCCTTAGGCAGGCTAATACCGGGGAGCTGTTTTTT. It yields the protein CATTTPPRLRQANTGELFF.

This chain connects TRBV10-3 to TRBJ1-1; tentatively, D is TRBD1 (6 bases). The CDR3 contains 15 residues. Germline CDR1 reads ENHRY; CDR2 reads SYGVKD. V was cut by 3 bases and J by 4 bases, with 15 bases left in between. CDR3 region: CAISEVQGLGTEAFF. The CDR3 nucleotides read TGTGCCATCAGTGAAGTTCAGGGGCTGGGCACTGAAGCTTTCTTT.

The rearrangement joins TRBV29-1 to TRBJ1-2, with D unclear. V lost 3 bases, J lost 2 bases, and 7 bases lay in between. Per germline, CDR1 SQVTM and CDR2 ANQGSEA. CDR3 length: 12 amino acids. For the CDR3, the DNA is TGCAGCGTTGACAGCAAGAACTATGGCTACACCTTC. Residues: CSVDSKNYGYTF.

V is TRBV24-1 and J is TRBJ2-1; TRBD1 or TRBD2 may be the D gene (5 bases each). V dropped 1 base and J dropped 7 bases, with 16 bases sitting between them. The CDR3 spans 16 residues. The germline gives CDR1 KGHDR, CDR2 SFDVKD. The CDR3 coding sequence is TGTGCCACCAGTGATTTACCGGGACGAGTGGGGAATGAGCAGTTCTTC. Residues: CATSDLPGRVGNEQFF.

The CDR3 DNA reads as TGTGCCAGCAGTTACACGGACAGGGAGGAAGCTTTCTTT. It specifies CASSYTDREEAFF. V usage is TRBV6-6 and J usage is TRBJ1-1; 8 bases are a match to TRBD1. CDR3 length equals 13 residues. The trim removed 2 bases at V and 8 bases at J, leaving 4 bases unmatched. Germline CDR1 MNHNY, CDR2 SVGAGI (reference sequence).

The rearrangement uses TRBV18 and TRBJ1-2; TRBD1 might be the D (6 bases). This CDR3 has 16 residues. Looked up from germline, CDR1 is KGHSH and CDR2 is LQKENI. The V gene lost 3 bases and the J gene lost 1 base, with 15 bases spanning the gap. The DNA of the CDR3 is TGTGCCAGCTCACCTCAAGGGGGTTTGGATAACTATGGCTACACCTTC. Its protein is CASSPQGGLDNYGYTF.

This clonotype was seen more than once but under ten times. The chain is built from TRBV7-9 and TRBJ2-1, with D possibly matching TRBD2 (6 bases). CDR1 and CDR2 (germline): SEHNR, FQNEAQ (reference sequence). This CDR3 spans 15 amino acids. V was clipped by 0 bases and J by 8 bases, with 14 bases between them. This CDR3 reads CASSLAWGVEDEQFF. CDR3 sequence (DNA): TGTGCCAGCAGCTTAGCGTGGGGGGTCGAGGATGAGCAGTTCTTC.